Listed below are T cell receptor beta chains from one sample, sequenced in a study of OX40 agonist ivuxolimab in advanced cancers. Repertoires were generated with immunoSEQ multiplex PCR, while TCRdb's copy carries only in-frame clones and drops some. The sample includes about 59,000 clones, around 82% of them seen just once. Sequences were derived from CD4+ or CD8+ T cells sorted from blood, sampled in a trial of the OX40 agonist ivuxolimab. These receptors originate from an adult with an advanced solid tumor such as melanoma, head and neck, liver or kidney cancer. Each CDR3 is given with its conserved first and last residue. The D gene is left open where the match is weak. A row's size may be missing; if present it is once, few, many or a size class.

J	size	D	V	CDR3	DNA
TRBJ1-2	.	.	TRBV25-1	CASSELGPTPSYTF	TGTGCCAGCAGTGAATTGGGACCGACGCCTAGCTACACCTTC
TRBJ2-7	.	.	TRBV11-2	CASSHNPMRAGPYEQYF	TGTGCCAGCAGCCACAATCCGATGAGGGCAGGGCCCTACGAGCAGTACTTC
TRBJ1-2	.	.	TRBV5-1	CASSQFPDTNYGYTF	TGCGCCAGCAGCCAGTTCCCAGATACCAACTATGGCTACACCTTC
TRBJ2-3	once	TRBD2	TRBV2	CASSDRAGGLDTQYF	TGTGCCAGCAGTGACCGGGCGGGAGGACTGGATACGCAGTATTTT
TRBJ1-3	.	.	TRBV28	CASSFTGTGNTIYF	TGTGCCAGCAGTTTCACAGGGACTGGAAACACCATATATTTT
TRBJ2-1	.	.	TRBV29-1	CSVEDPQGRYNEQFF	TGCAGCGTTGAAGATCCCCAGGGTCGGTACAATGAGCAGTTCTTC
TRBJ2-5	.	TRBD2	TRBV11-3	CATSRGRGETQYF	TGTGCCACCAGCCGCGGGAGGGGGGAGACCCAGTACTTC
TRBJ1-4	.	.	TRBV2	CASSAEASEKLFF	TGTGCCAGCAGTGCAGAGGCCTCCGAAAAACTGTTTTTT
TRBJ2-3	.	TRBD1	TRBV27	CASSSLGQDGRDTQYF	TGTGCCAGCAGTTCGCTAGGACAGGATGGGAGAGATACGCAGTATTTT
TRBJ2-1	.	.	TRBV25-1	CASSARSRTSYNEQFF	TGTGCCAGCAGTGCCCGAAGCCGCACCTCCTACAATGAGCAGTTCTTC
TRBJ1-4	.	.	TRBV6-6	CASRAVRDVNEKLFF	TGTGCCAGCAGGGCAGTCCGGGACGTTAATGAAAAACTGTTTTTT
TRBJ1-3	.	TRBD1	TRBV5-1	CASSLQGARDTIYF	TGCGCCAGCAGCTTACAGGGGGCGCGGGACACCATATATTTT
TRBJ2-6	.	TRBD1	TRBV7-3	CASSRTGQGFSGANVLTF	TGTGCCAGCAGCCGTACGGGACAGGGGTTCTCTGGGGCCAACGTCCTGACTTTC
TRBJ2-7	.	.	TRBV28	CASSLFAGAKYEQYF	TGTGCCAGCAGTCTCTTTGCGGGGGCTAAATACGAGCAGTACTTC
TRBJ2-7	once	.	TRBV28	CASGEGRDEQYF	TGTGCCAGCGGCGAGGGGCGCGACGAGCAGTACTTC
TRBJ2-5	.	.	TRBV2	CASAQETQYF	TGTGCCAGCGCCCAAGAGACCCAGTACTTC
TRBJ1-1	.	.	TRBV5-1	CASSGPGYTEAFF	TGCGCCAGCAGCGGTCCAGGGTATACTGAAGCTTTCTTT
TRBJ1-2	.	.	TRBV2	CASSEASGRRYGYTF	TGTGCCAGCAGTGAAGCGTCGGGACGGCGCTATGGCTACACCTTC
TRBJ2-3	.	.	TRBV7-9	CASSLIASTDTQYF	TGTGCCAGCAGCTTAATCGCTAGCACAGATACGCAGTATTTT
TRBJ2-7	.	TRBD1	TRBV2	CASATGVRYEQYF	TGTGCCAGTGCAACAGGGGTTCGCTACGAGCAGTACTTC
TRBJ2-3	.	.	TRBV19	CASSMTRGDTQYF	TGTGCCAGTAGTATGACGCGTGGAGATACGCAGTATTTT
TRBJ1-2	.	.	TRBV7-2	CASSPDQSYGYTF	TGTGCCAGCAGCCCGGATCAGAGCTATGGCTACACCTTC
TRBJ2-7	many	.	TRBV28	CASSLPATYEQYF	TGTGCCAGCAGTTTACCGGCTACCTACGAGCAGTACTTC
TRBJ2-2	.	.	TRBV7-8	CASSFLVGGELFF	TGTGCCAGCAGCTTTTTAGTTGGCGGGGAGCTGTTTTTT
TRBJ1-1	.	TRBD1	TRBV27	CASSYRGTMNTEAFF	TGTGCCAGCAGCTACAGGGGTACCATGAACACTGAAGCTTTCTTT
TRBJ2-1	once	TRBD2	TRBV6-6	CASSYSAGTRNEQFF	TGTGCCAGCAGTTACTCGGCCGGGACTAGAAATGAGCAGTTCTTC
TRBJ1-1	.	TRBD1	TRBV9	CASSVGTGSLNTEAFF	TGTGCCAGCAGCGTTGGGACAGGGTCCCTGAACACTGAAGCTTTCTTT
TRBJ2-2	.	.	TRBV7-3	CASSFGNTGELFF	TGTGCCAGCAGCTTCGGGAACACCGGGGAGCTGTTTTTT
TRBJ2-7	.	.	TRBV9	CASSVGTGQMYEQYF	TGTGCCAGCAGCGTAGGTACCGGGCAGATGTACGAGCAGTACTTC
TRBJ1-1	.	.	TRBV27	CASSPRGQNTEAFF	TGTGCCAGCAGTCCCCGGGGACAGAACACTGAAGCTTTCTTT
TRBJ1-2	.	.	TRBV2	CAASPETLGYTF	TGTGCCGCATCCCCAGAAACACTCGGCTACACCTTC
TRBJ2-1	.	TRBD1	TRBV12-5	CASGHDRGTYNEQFF	TGTGCTAGTGGCCACGACAGGGGAACCTACAATGAGCAGTTCTTC
TRBJ1-2	.	TRBD1	TRBV2	CASSSRATGTSGYTF	TGTGCCAGCAGCTCCCGGGCGACAGGGACTAGTGGCTACACCTTC
TRBJ2-3	once	.	TRBV4-2	CASSQVLPGSTDTQYF	TGTGCCAGCAGCCAAGTATTACCGGGTTCCACAGATACGCAGTATTTT
TRBJ2-7	.	.	TRBV19	CASSGRDPGATRQYF	TGTGCCAGTAGTGGCCGGGACCCGGGGGCCACGAGGCAGTACTTC
TRBJ2-2	.	.	TRBV19	CASNGGGGTGELFF	TGTGCCAGTAACGGCGGAGGGGGGACCGGGGAGCTGTTTTTT
TRBJ2-3	.	.	TRBV30	CGGIKKDTQYF	TGTGGGGGGATTAAAAAGGATACGCAGTATTTT
TRBJ2-5	.	TRBD2	TRBV9	CASSQGAGGPRETQYF	TGTGCCAGCAGCCAAGGGGCGGGAGGGCCCAGAGAGACCCAGTACTTC
TRBJ1-2	.	TRBD1	TRBV19	CASKEQGVSRGYTF	TGTGCCAGTAAGGAACAGGGGGTTTCTCGCGGCTACACCTTC
TRBJ1-1	.	.	TRBV4-1	CASSHYRGPLRGEAFF	TGCGCCAGCAGCCACTACCGGGGACCTCTACGGGGGGAAGCTTTCTTT
TRBJ2-7	.	.	TRBV7-6	CASSARPGGYEQYF	TGTGCCAGCAGCGCCCGACCAGGGGGGTACGAGCAGTACTTC
TRBJ1-2	few	.	TRBV6-1	CASSEVGSMSSYTF	TGTGCCAGCAGTGAAGTGGGATCTATGTCGAGCTACACCTTC
TRBJ1-1	.	.	TRBV29-1	CSVDKGLRTEAFF	TGCAGCGTTGATAAGGGACTGAGGACTGAAGCTTTCTTT
TRBJ2-7	once	.	TRBV4-1	CASSQETASSYEQYF	TGCGCCAGCAGCCAAGAAACGGCTAGCTCCTACGAGCAGTACTTC
TRBJ1-2	.	TRBD1	TRBV18	CASSQTGVGGYTF	TGTGCCAGCTCCCAGACAGGGGTTGGAGGCTACACCTTC
TRBJ2-5	.	TRBD2	TRBV29-1	CSVEDRTSGLETQYF	TGCAGCGTTGAAGATAGGACTAGCGGGTTGGAGACCCAGTACTTC
TRBJ2-2	.	.	TRBV5-4	CASSIVPGELFF	TGTGCCAGCAGCATAGTACCCGGGGAGCTGTTTTTT
TRBJ1-2	.	.	TRBV4-3	CASSQDAGYGGYTF	TGCGCCAGCAGCCAAGATGCGGGTTACGGGGGCTACACCTTC